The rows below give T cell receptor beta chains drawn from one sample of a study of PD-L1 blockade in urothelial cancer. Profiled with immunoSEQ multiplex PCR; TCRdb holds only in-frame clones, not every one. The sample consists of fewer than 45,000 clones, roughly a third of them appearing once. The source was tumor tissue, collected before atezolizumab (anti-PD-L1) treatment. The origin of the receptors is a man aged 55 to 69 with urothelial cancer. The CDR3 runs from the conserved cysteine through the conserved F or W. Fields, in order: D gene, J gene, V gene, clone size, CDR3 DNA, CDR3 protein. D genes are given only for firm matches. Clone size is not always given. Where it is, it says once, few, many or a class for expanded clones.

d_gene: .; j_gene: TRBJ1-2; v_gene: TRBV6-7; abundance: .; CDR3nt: TGTGCCAGCAGCCTATGGGACGGAGGCTATGGCTACACCTTC; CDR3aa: CASSLWDGGYGYTF
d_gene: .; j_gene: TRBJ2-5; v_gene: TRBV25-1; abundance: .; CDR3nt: TGTGCCAGCAGTGAACCCGGACGGGCCCAAGAGACCCAGTACTTC; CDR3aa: CASSEPGRAQETQYF
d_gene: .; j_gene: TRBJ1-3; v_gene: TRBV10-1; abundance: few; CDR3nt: TGCGCCAGCAGTGACGGGCCTGGAAACACCATATATTTT; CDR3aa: CASSDGPGNTIYF
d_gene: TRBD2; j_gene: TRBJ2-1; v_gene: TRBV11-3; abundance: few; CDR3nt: TGTGCCAGCAGCGCTGGGGGACTAGCGGGAGTGGGAGAGCAGTTCTTC; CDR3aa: CASSAGGLAGVGEQFF
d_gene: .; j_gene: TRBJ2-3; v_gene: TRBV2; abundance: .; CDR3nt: TGTGCCAGCAGCTCATACAGGGAAACCAGCACAGATACGCAGTATTTT; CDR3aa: CASSSYRETSTDTQYF
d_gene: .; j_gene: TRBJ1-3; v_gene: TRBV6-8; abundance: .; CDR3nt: TGTGCCGGTCTAGGAGGCTCTGGAAACACCATATATTTT; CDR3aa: CAGLGGSGNTIYF
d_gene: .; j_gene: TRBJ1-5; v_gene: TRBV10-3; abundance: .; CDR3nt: TGTGCCATCAGTGAGGGGAACGGCATCAATCAGCCCCAGCATTTT; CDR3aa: CAISEGNGINQPQHF
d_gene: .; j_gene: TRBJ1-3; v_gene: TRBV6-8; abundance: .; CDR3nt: TGTGCCAGCAAAACCTACTCTGGAAACACCATATATTTT; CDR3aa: CASKTYSGNTIYF
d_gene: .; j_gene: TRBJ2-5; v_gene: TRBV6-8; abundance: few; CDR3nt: TGTGCCAGCAGTGGGGGACCCTCAGGAGAGACCCAGTACTTC; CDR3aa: CASSGGPSGETQYF
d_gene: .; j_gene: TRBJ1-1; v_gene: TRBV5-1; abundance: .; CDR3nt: TGCGCCAGCAGCTTGGCGGGCGAAAACACTGAAGCTTTCTTT; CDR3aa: CASSLAGENTEAFF
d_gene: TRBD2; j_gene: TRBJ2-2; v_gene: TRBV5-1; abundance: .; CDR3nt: TGCGCCAGCAGCCTAGGGACTAGCGAAAGCCGGGAGCTGTTTTTT; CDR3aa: CASSLGTSESRELFF
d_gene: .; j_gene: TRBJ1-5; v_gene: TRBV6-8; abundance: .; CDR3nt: TGTGCCAGCGGGGGGGCAAGTAGGGGCAATCAGCCCCAGCATTTT; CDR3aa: CASGGASRGNQPQHF
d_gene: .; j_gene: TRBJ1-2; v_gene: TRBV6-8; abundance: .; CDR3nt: TGTGCCATCAGCGCGAGGTCCGGGTTAACTAACTATGGCTACACCTTC; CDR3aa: CAISARSGLTNYGYTF
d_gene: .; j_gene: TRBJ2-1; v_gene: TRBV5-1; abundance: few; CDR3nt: TGCGCCAGCTCGCTCGACGGCACTCCCCCCAATGAGCAGTTCTTC; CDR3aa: CASSLDGTPPNEQFF
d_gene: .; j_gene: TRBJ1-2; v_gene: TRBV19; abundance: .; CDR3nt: TGTGCCAGTAGTATCGTAGGGATGGATGGCTACACCTTC; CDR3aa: CASSIVGMDGYTF
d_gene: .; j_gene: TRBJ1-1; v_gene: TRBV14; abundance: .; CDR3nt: TGTGCCAGCAGCCAAGAGCGGCGCACTGAAGCTTTCTTT; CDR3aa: CASSQERRTEAFF
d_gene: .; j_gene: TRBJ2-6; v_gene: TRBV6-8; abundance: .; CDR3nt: TGTGCCAGCGGCCCTCTTGGGTCTGGGGCCAACGTCCTGACTTTC; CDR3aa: CASGPLGSGANVLTF
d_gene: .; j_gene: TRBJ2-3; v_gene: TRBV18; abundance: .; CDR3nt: TGTGCCAGCTCACCGTACGGAGGCCCACCGTATTTT; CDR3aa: CASSPYGGPPYF
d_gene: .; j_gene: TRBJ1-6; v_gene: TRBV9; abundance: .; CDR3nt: TGTGCCAGCAGACCATCGCCTTGGCCCCTCCACTTT; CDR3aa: CASRPSPWPLHF
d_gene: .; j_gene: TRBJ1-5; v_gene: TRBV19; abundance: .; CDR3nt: TGTGCCAGTACTAACCTCCTCCGGGGGGGGAGTAGCAATCAGCCCCAGCATTTT; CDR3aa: CASTNLLRGGSSNQPQHF
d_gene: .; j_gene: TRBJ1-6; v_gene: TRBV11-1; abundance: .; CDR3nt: TGTGCCAGCAGCTCCCGCGGGAACCCCAATTCACCCCTCCACTTT; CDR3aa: CASSSRGNPNSPLHF
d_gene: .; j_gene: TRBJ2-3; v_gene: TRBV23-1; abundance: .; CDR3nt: TGCGCCAGCAGCCAAGAATTTAGCAGAAACACAGATACGCAGTATTTT; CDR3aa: CASSQEFSRNTDTQYF
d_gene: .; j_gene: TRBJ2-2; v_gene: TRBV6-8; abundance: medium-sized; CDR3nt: TGTGCCAGCAGGGAGGGCCGGGACACCGGGGAGCTGTTTTTT; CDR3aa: CASREGRDTGELFF
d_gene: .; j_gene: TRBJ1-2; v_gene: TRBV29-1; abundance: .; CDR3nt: TGCAGCGTCGACACCCCCGACACCTCTAACTATGGCTACACCTTC; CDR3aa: CSVDTPDTSNYGYTF